This TCR beta chain was profiled in a study of T cell repertoires in cytomegalovirus infection. For the study at large: Shared public TCR beta signatures pointed to both CMV infection and a matching HLA type.

In regard to this clonotype: Its antigen remains unknown.

TCRdb re-called the reads with MiXCR, one entry per CDR3 protein. The table has 370,000 or so distinct CDR3 sequences, approximately 35% seen once; the top ten hold about 13%. V lost 6 bases, J lost 7 bases, and 22 bases lay in between. Germline V gene lookup returns CDR1 MRHNA and CDR2 SNTAGT. This CDR3 comprises 16 residues. The study's findings and limits: Identification of carriers of CMV plus the relevant HLA was achieved through cumulative public TCR beta family frequency. HLA-C-restricted CMV-specific TCR beta clonotypes were dominant in the ex vivo response.

The chain couples TRBV6-4 to TRBJ2-1, with a possible D match to TRBD2 (7 bases). This clonotype originated in a human donor in good health (CMV status not recorded). Some clones in this sample may be carry-over from other donors' samples. The starting material was cultured PBMCs, obtained from culture after CMV antigen stimulation. The chain's CDR3 is CASSSGGRDHVNEQFF. For the CDR3, the DNA is TGTGCCAGCAGCTCGGGGGGCAGGGATCATGTTAATGAGCAGTTCTTC.